The TCR beta chain under discussion was sequenced for a study of T cells in Graves' hyperthyroidism and ophthalmopathy. Thyroid ultrasound and orbital computed tomography, with clinical symptoms and serum thyroxine and TRAb, informed diagnoses. Amplification yielded TCR beta CDR3 regions, with RNA transcripts as the source. The TCR CDR3 first-round RT-PCR relied on the HTBI primer set. MiXCR was run by TCRdb on the multiplex PCR reads, yielding one entry per CDR3 protein. The table shows roughly 400,000 distinct CDR3 sequences, with 25% occurring only once. V was pared by 6 bases and J by 0 bases, with 12 bases between. CDR3 size: 16 residues.

The sequence was obtained from a man in his fifties with Graves' hyperthyroidism. What was sequenced was blood. The chain joins TRBV12-3 or TRBV12-4 to TRBJ1-6; D gene unclear. The CDR3 loop reads CASSPRRSSYNSPLHF. CDR3 sequence (DNA): TGTGCCAGCAGCCCGCGTCGGAGCTCCTATAATTCACCCCTCCACTTT.